These 26 T cell receptor beta chains were sequenced from one sample in a study of cytomegalovirus exposure and HLA in healthy donors. The PCR had 60 Vbeta and 13 Jbeta primers. The repertoire was sequenced with immunoSEQ multiplex PCR; TCRdb's copy has only in-frame clones and lacks some. The sample includes 80,000 to 95,000 clones, roughly 80% of them seen just once. Sequenced: PBMCs. Receptor source: a woman in her twenties or thirties in good health and CMV-seronegative.

The chain has TRBV28 and TRBJ2-7; tentatively, D is TRBD1 (5 bases). V was cut by 2 bases and J by 2 bases, with 10 bases left in between. Germline CDR1 MDHEN, CDR2 SYDVKM. The CDR3 loop spans 14 amino acids. The CDR3 sequence is CASSLGQGPYEQYF. In DNA form, the CDR3 reads TGTGCCAGCAGTTTAGGTCAGGGCCCCTACGAGCAGTACTTC.

A word on this clone: Relative to the germline gene, one junction end is altered; a read error may explain this. J is TRBJ1-4 and V is TRBV6-1, with 8 positions matching TRBD1. The CDR3 runs 15 residues. CDR1 and CDR2 (germline): MNHNS, SASEGT. The CDR3 sequence is CATSSSGGADEKLFF. The DNA of the CDR3 is TGTGCCACCAGTAGCTCAGGGGGCGCGGATGAAAAACTGTTTTTT.

In this sample, this clone turned up a few times. The rearrangement links TRBV7-8 to TRBJ2-7, with TRBD1 matching over 8 bases. Germline values: CDR1 SGHVS, CDR2 FQNEAQ. V was pared by 4 bases and J by 5 bases, with 10 bases of the junction left unmatched. The CDR3 is 15 residues long. The CDR3 here is CASSSGSRGRDEQYF. In nucleotides, the CDR3 is TGTGCCAGCAGCTCCGGGAGCAGGGGGCGCGACGAGCAGTACTTC. Looking up the rest from reference TRBV7-8 and TRBJ2-7 gives the full variable domain: GAGVSQSPRYKVAKRGQDVALRCDPISGHVSLFWYQQALGQGPEFLTYFQNEAQLDKSGLPSDRFFAERPEGSVSTLKIQRTQQEDSAVYLCASSSGSRGRDEQYFGPGTRLTVT.

The chain uses TRBV19 and TRBJ2-2; 8 bases map to TRBD1. V was pared by 4 bases and J by 6 bases, with 7 bases of the junction left unmatched. The length of the CDR3 is 15 residues. The germline CDR1 and CDR2 sequences are LNHDA and SQIVND (reference sequence). CDR3 sequence reads: CASSNRTGRSGELFF. The CDR3 region has the DNA TGTGCCAGTAGTAACAGGACAGGGAGATCCGGGGAGCTGTTTTTT.

The CDR3 loop reads CASSLLQGNTEAFF. CDR3 nucleotides: TGTGCCAGCAGTTTACTACAGGGGAACACTGAAGCTTTCTTT. The chain uses TRBV2 and TRBJ1-1, with D possibly TRBD1 on 6 matching bases. V was clipped by 5 bases and J by 1 base, with 11 bases between them. This CDR3 spans 14 amino acids. CDR1 and CDR2 from the germline V gene are SNHLY and FYNNEI.

The chain uses TRBV19 and TRBJ1-2; a possible D gene is TRBD1 (5 bases). This CDR3 contains 16 residues. Trimming took 2 bases from V and 4 from J, leaving 17 bases between them. Germline-derived CDR1 and CDR2 are LNHDA and SQIVND (reference sequence). The CDR3 DNA sequence: TGTGCCAGTAGTATACCCCAGGGTGGCTCGTTCTATGGCTACACCTTC. Translated: CASSIPQGGSFYGYTF.

This rearrangement joins TRBV7-3 to TRBJ2-4; tentative D call: TRBD2 (5 bases). The CDR3 loop spans 12 amino acids. V lost 4 bases and J 8 bases, leaving 9 bases between the germline ends. Germline CDR1 and CDR2: SGHTA and FQGTGA. DNA of the CDR3: TGTGCCAGCAGCTCCCCCGGGGACATTCAGTACTTC. It translates to CASSSPGDIQYF.

CDR3 sequence: CASSLRQGITEAFF. The DNA for the CDR3 is TGTGCCAGCAGCCTGAGACAGGGTATCACTGAAGCTTTCTTT. The chain carries TRBV11-2 and TRBJ1-1; 7 nucleotides agree with TRBD1. Trimming at V came to 5 bases and at J to 4 bases, leaving 7 bases not matched to a gene. The CDR3 is made up of 14 amino acids. Germline V CDR1 and CDR2: SGHAT, FQNNGV.

The rearrangement links TRBV5-4 to TRBJ1-6; 7 bases are a match to TRBD1. Germline V gives CDR1 SGHNT, CDR2 YYREEE (reference sequence). The CDR3 has 16 amino acids. V lost 0 bases to trimming and J lost 7 bases; unmatched junction nucleotides: 7. The CDR3 DNA is TGTGCCAGCAGCTTGGAGTCGGGACAGAAAAATTCACCCCTCCACTTT. Residues: CASSLESGQKNSPLHF. The full variable domain, with the rest looked up from reference TRBV5-4 and TRBJ1-6, is ETGVTQSPTHLIKTRGQQVTLRCSSQSGHNTVSWYQQALGQGPQFIFQYYREEENGRGNFPPRFSGLQFPNYSSELNVNALELDDSALYLCASSLESGQKNSPLHFGNGTRLTVT.

The V gene is TRBV29-1, the J gene TRBJ2-3, with 13 bases identical to TRBD2. The V gene's germline CDR1 is SQVTM and CDR2 ANQGSEA. This CDR3 is built from 19 residues. V gave up 6 bases and J gave up 2 bases; unmatched junction bases: 17. The CDR3 nucleotides are TGCAGCGTGGGTGTTGGTGGACTAGCGGGAGCGCTAGACACAGATACGCAGTATTTT. Amino acids: CSVGVGGLAGALDTDTQYF.

This clone was picked up a small number of times. The rearrangement links TRBV5-1 to TRBJ1-2; TRBD1 matches 10 bases. The CDR3 has 17 residues. Germline CDR1 reads SGHRS; CDR2 reads YFSETQ. J was trimmed by 4 bases and V by 2 bases; bases with no gene match: 11. CDR3 bases: TGCGCCAGCAGCTTATCCGGGACAGGGGAATTGAGCTATGGCTACACCTTC. Encoded protein: CASSLSGTGELSYGYTF. Full variable domain (remainder filled in from reference TRBV5-1 and TRBJ1-2): KAGVTQTPRYLIKTRGQQVTLSCSPISGHRSVSWYQQTPGQGLQFLFEYFSETQRNKGNFPGRFSGRQFSNSRSEMNVSTLELGDSALYLCASSLSGTGELSYGYTFGSGTRLTVV.

V and J are TRBV7-2 and TRBJ2-1; tentatively, D is TRBD2 (5 bases). Trimming left V 1 base short and J 5 bases short, with 9 bases between. Germline lookup yields CDR1 SGHTA and CDR2 FQGNSA. The CDR3 totals 14 residues. This CDR3 reads CASSLGLANNEQFF. The CDR3 coding sequence is TGTGCCAGCAGCTTAGGGTTAGCGAACAATGAGCAGTTCTTC.

The J gene is TRBJ2-1, the V gene TRBV2; D call uncertain. The CDR3 is 13 amino acids. V was shortened by 3 bases and J by 7 bases, with 10 bases between the two germline ends. The V gene's germline CDR1 is SNHLY and CDR2 FYNNEI. CDR3 DNA: TGTGCCAGCAGTGACGCCGCTATGAATGAGCAGTTCTTC. Amino acids: CASSDAAMNEQFF.

The genes are TRBV9 and TRBJ2-7; TRBD1 aligns across 8 bases. The trim removed 0 bases at V and 4 bases at J, leaving 6 bases unmatched. CDR1 and CDR2 from the germline V gene are SGDLS and YYNGEE. The CDR3 is made up of 15 amino acids. CDR3 coding DNA: TGTGCCAGCAGCGTAGGCACAGGGGGAAGGTACGAGCAGTACTTC. It codes for CASSVGTGGRYEQYF.

The rearrangement joins TRBV28 to TRBJ1-1; the match to TRBD1 covers 9 bases. Per germline, CDR1 MDHEN and CDR2 SYDVKM. This CDR3 is built from 15 residues. V was pared by 5 bases and J by 1 base, with 5 bases of the junction left unmatched. The CDR3 DNA sequence: TGTGCCAGCAGTATTCCGGGACAGGGGAACACTGAAGCTTTCTTT. Protein product: CASSIPGQGNTEAFF.

The genes are TRBV19 and TRBJ1-5; 9 bases fit TRBD1. Trimming removed 4 bases from V and 4 bases from J; junction bases left unmatched: 11. The CDR3 runs 17 residues. Looked up from germline, CDR1 is LNHDA and CDR2 is SQIVND (reference sequence). The CDR3 loop reads CASSTPWGQGVNQPQHF. The CDR3 DNA sequence: TGTGCCAGTAGTACTCCTTGGGGACAGGGAGTAAATCAGCCCCAGCATTTT.

The chain links TRBV19 to TRBJ1-1, with TRBD1 as a possible D gene (6 bases). The CDR3 is made up of 15 amino acids. The germline V gene has CDR1 LNHDA and CDR2 SQIVND (reference sequence). The V and J ends lost 0 bases and 0 bases respectively, with 8 bases between them. DNA for the CDR3: TGTGCCAGTAGTATAGAGGGACACTTGAACACTGAAGCTTTCTTT. Translated, it gives CASSIEGHLNTEAFF.

The chain recombines TRBV10-3 with TRBJ1-1; D uncertain. The CDR3 covers 13 residues. Per germline, CDR1 ENHRY and CDR2 SYGVKD. V was pared by 5 bases and J by 1 base, with 8 bases between. The CDR3 DNA is TGTGCCATCAGTACGGTCGGGAACACTGAAGCTTTCTTT. Translation gives CAISTVGNTEAFF.

J is TRBJ1-1 and V is TRBV5-1, with TRBD1 matching over 11 bases. Per germline, CDR1 SGHRS and CDR2 YFSETQ. V was clipped by 4 bases and J by 9 bases; unmatched bases: 8. The CDR3 is made up of 14 amino acids. In DNA form, the CDR3 reads TGCGCCAGCAGCCCCGGGACAGGGGGGACAAAAGCTTTCTTT. Its protein product is CASSPGTGGTKAFF. Looking up the rest from reference TRBV5-1 and TRBJ1-1 gives the full variable domain: KAGVTQTPRYLIKTRGQQVTLSCSPISGHRSVSWYQQTPGQGLQFLFEYFSETQRNKGNFPGRFSGRQFSNSRSEMNVSTLELGDSALYLCASSPGTGGTKAFFGQGTRLTVV.

The rearrangement links TRBV29-1 to TRBJ2-3; a possible D gene is TRBD2 (6 bases). The germline CDR1 and CDR2 sequences are SQVTM and ANQGSEA. The CDR3 extends over 14 amino acids. The V end lost 4 bases, the J end lost 0 bases, and 11 bases lay between the germline ends. CDR3 bases: TGCAGCGTTGGGGCTAGCGTTAGCACAGATACGCAGTATTTT. Protein: CSVGASVSTDTQYF.

This clone turned up a few times. The V and J genes are TRBV5-4 and TRBJ2-7, with a possible D match to TRBD1 (6 bases). Germline V gene sequence: CDR1 SGHNT, CDR2 YYREEE (reference sequence). This CDR3 is 12 amino acids long. V lost 2 bases, J lost 6 bases, and 9 bases lay in between. In DNA, the CDR3 is TGTGCCAGCAGCTTTACACAGGGCGAGCAGTACTTC. Its translation is CASSFTQGEQYF.

The chain carries TRBV4-2 and TRBJ2-1, with 10 bases matching TRBD2. Germline loops: CDR1 LGHNA, CDR2 YNFKEQ. This CDR3 has 20 amino acids. V lost 4 bases and J lost 2; bases outside the gene matches: 17. In nucleotides, the CDR3 is TGTGCCAGCAGCCTCCCTAGGCGACTAGCGGGCCAAAACCCCTACAATGAGCAGTTCTTC. It encodes CASSLPRRLAGQNPYNEQFF.

J is TRBJ1-1 and V is TRBV5-1, with TRBD1 matching over 9 bases. The germline gives CDR1 SGHRS, CDR2 YFSETQ. J gave up 5 bases and V 1 base, and 3 bases lay outside the gene matches. The CDR3 runs 14 residues. The CDR3 DNA is TGCGCCAGCAGCTTGAGTGGGACAGGGACTGAAGCTTTCTTT. This gives the protein CASSLSGTGTEAFF. Supplemented by reference TRBV5-1 and TRBJ1-1, the full variable domain reads KAGVTQTPRYLIKTRGQQVTLSCSPISGHRSVSWYQQTPGQGLQFLFEYFSETQRNKGNFPGRFSGRQFSNSRSEMNVSTLELGDSALYLCASSLSGTGTEAFFGQGTRLTVV.

This clone was seen just once. The chain carries TRBV28 and TRBJ1-2, with no clear D. This CDR3 is 16 amino acids long. The V gene lost 6 bases and the J gene lost 7 bases, with 24 bases spanning the gap. Germline CDR1 and CDR2: MDHEN and SYDVKM. In DNA, the CDR3 is TGTGCCAGCAGAATAGAGGGCCTGATCTCCGCCGTTGGCTACACCTTC. It translates to CASRIEGLISAVGYTF.

This chain connects TRBV11-2 to TRBJ1-1; TRBD1 might be the D (6 bases). Germline-derived CDR1 and CDR2 are SGHAT and FQNNGV. Trimming took 2 bases from V and 4 from J, leaving 17 bases between them. The CDR3 is 16 amino acids. The CDR3 coding sequence is TGTGCCAGCAGCTTAAGGGGTGGGGGCTCGGGCACTGAAGCTTTCTTT. It codes for CASSLRGGGSGTEAFF.

This clone was seen once. The J gene is TRBJ2-3, the V gene TRBV28; 7 nucleotides line up with TRBD1. Trimming removed 5 bases from V and 2 bases from J; junction bases left unmatched: 7. The CDR3 covers 15 residues. Germline assignment: CDR1 MDHEN and CDR2 SYDVKM. CDR3 sequence (DNA): TGTGCCAGCAGTGAAACAGGGGTGCCCACAGATACGCAGTATTTT. Translated: CASSETGVPTDTQYF.